The 32 T cell receptor beta chains below all came from one sample that was sequenced in a study of shared clonotypes between healthy human individuals. Naive CD8 cells were CD45RO-negative, positively selected for CCR7, excluding terminally differentiated effector memory CD45RA+ cells. Sequencing was performed with immunoSEQ multiplex PCR; in TCRdb, only in-frame clones are kept and a portion is missing. This sample has roughly 590,000 clones, with 95% to 96% found just once. Sequencing was done on a sample of naive CD8+ T cells sorted from blood. These receptors were obtained from a woman aged 25 to 45 in good health.

A single count supports this clone. The chain is built from TRBV30 and TRBJ1-3; D gene ambiguous. CDR3 size: 12 residues. V lost 6 bases to trimming and J lost 2 bases, with 8 bases between them. CDR1 and CDR2 from the germline V gene are GTSNPN and SVGIG (reference sequence). The DNA for the CDR3 is TGTGCCTGTACAGAAACTGGAAACACCATATATTTT. This translates into CACTETGNTIYF.

This clone was detected only once. Here the CDR3 DNA reads TGTGCCAGCAGTTACTCGACGGACAGGTCTACCTACGAGCAGTACTTC. This gives the protein CASSYSTDRSTYEQYF. V is TRBV6-5 and J is TRBJ2-7; 7 bases agree with TRBD1. Trimming at V came to 0 bases and at J to 2 bases, leaving 7 bases not matched to a gene. This CDR3 is 16 amino acids long. The germline V gene encodes CDR1 MNHEY and CDR2 SVGAGI.

This chain links TRBV28 with TRBJ2-1, with 8 bases fitting TRBD2. The J segment lost 4 bases and the V segment lost 3 bases, leaving 8 bases of the junction unmatched. From germline, CDR1 is MDHEN and CDR2 SYDVKM. This CDR3 has 16 residues. CDR3 loop: CASSLPLAVVYNEQFF. The DNA for the CDR3 is TGTGCCAGCAGTTTGCCACTAGCGGTAGTATACAATGAGCAGTTCTTC.

The rearrangement uses TRBV29-1 and TRBJ2-7; 8 bases map to TRBD1. The CDR3 runs 12 residues. Germline CDR1 is SQVTM and CDR2 is ANQGSEA. V shed 6 bases and J 3 bases; nucleotides not matched to a gene: 4. The CDR3 sequence: CSVRDRIYEQYF. As DNA, the CDR3 is TGCAGCGTCCGGGACAGGATCTACGAGCAGTACTTC.

The chain joins TRBV9 to TRBJ2-5; TRBD2 aligns across 8 bases. This CDR3 comprises 12 residues. V lost 3 bases and J lost 6; bases outside the gene matches: 1. Germline CDR1 SGDLS, CDR2 YYNGEE. CDR3 in amino acids: CASSAGGQTQYF. The DNA for the CDR3 is TGTGCCAGCAGCGCGGGGGGGCAGACCCAGTACTTC.

This clone was picked up one time. The V gene is TRBV28, the J gene TRBJ2-7; TRBD2 aligns across 16 bases. The trim removed 5 bases at V and 10 bases at J, leaving 8 bases unmatched. The germline V gene encodes CDR1 MDHEN and CDR2 SYDVKM. This CDR3 is 15 amino acids long. In nucleotides, the CDR3 is TGTGCCAGCAGTCCAGGGACTAGCGGGAGGGCCGAACAGTACTTC. It is translated as CASSPGTSGRAEQYF.

In nucleotides, the CDR3 is TGTGCCAGCAGCTTGAACAACTACGAGCAGTACTTC. Protein: CASSLNNYEQYF. The chain uses TRBV5-6 and TRBJ2-7; D is unresolved. V lost 1 base to trimming and J lost 3 bases, with 5 bases between them. The CDR3 is 12 amino acids. Germline assignment: CDR1 SGHDT and CDR2 YYEEEE. Supplemented by reference TRBV5-6 and TRBJ2-7, the full variable domain reads DAGVTQSPTHLIKTRGQQVTLRCSPKSGHDTVSWYQQALGQGPQFIFQYYEEEERQRGNFPDRFSGHQFPNYSSELNVNALLLGDSALYLCASSLNNYEQYFGPGTRLTVT.

This chain uses TRBV13 with TRBJ1-5; 9 nucleotides match TRBD1. The CDR3 is made up of 15 amino acids. Looked up from germline, CDR1 is PRHDT and CDR2 is FYEKMQ (reference sequence). V trimming: 3 bases; J trimming: 2 bases; junction bases outside the gene matches: 2. CDR3 nucleotide sequence: TGTGCCAGCAGCTTCCGGGACAGGGGCAATCAGCCCCAGCATTTT. Its protein product is CASSFRDRGNQPQHF.

This chain connects TRBV7-6 to TRBJ2-2; 9 bases align to TRBD1. CDR3 size: 16 residues. The germline gives CDR1 SGHVS, CDR2 FNYEAQ. V lost 5 bases, J lost 0 bases, and 4 bases stayed unmatched. CDR3 protein: CASSNRDRANTGELFF. CDR3 bases: TGTGCCAGCAGCAACCGGGACAGGGCGAACACCGGGGAGCTGTTTTTT. Full variable domain (rest looked up from reference TRBV7-6 and TRBJ2-2): GAGVSQSPRYKVTKRGQDVALRCDPISGHVSLYWYRQALGQGPEFLTYFNYEAQQDKSGLPNDRFSAERPEGSISTLTIQRTEQRDSAMYRCASSNRDRANTGELFFGEGSRLTVL.

This sequence joins TRBV27 and TRBJ2-1; D ambiguous. In germline, CDR1 is MNHEY, CDR2 SMNVEV (reference sequence). The CDR3 loop spans 14 amino acids. Trimming removed 7 bases at V and 2 bases at J, with 12 bases between. The CDR3: CASTQVGAYNEQFF. The CDR3 DNA follows: TGTGCCAGCACTCAAGTTGGGGCCTACAATGAGCAGTTCTTC.

The chain recombines TRBV5-1 with TRBJ2-7; perhaps TRBD1 as D (5 bases). The CDR3 length is 15 residues. Germline V CDR1 and CDR2: SGHRS, YFSETQ. The V end lost 0 bases, the J end lost 5 bases, and 15 bases lay between the germline ends. The CDR3 DNA reads as TGCGCCAGCAGCTTGGAGGCATCAGGGATAGACGAGCAGTACTTC. Its protein is CASSLEASGIDEQYF.

The chain carries TRBV11-2 and TRBJ2-4; the match to TRBD2 covers 7 bases. Germline V gene data show CDR1 as SGHAT and CDR2 as FQNNGV. CDR3 length: 12 residues. The V segment lost 1 base and the J segment 12 bases; nucleotides outside the gene matches: 3. CDR3 sequence reads: CASSLAGGSQYF. The CDR3 DNA is TGTGCCAGCAGCTTAGCGGGAGGCTCTCAGTACTTC.

The V gene is TRBV5-4, the J gene TRBJ2-3, with 7 bases aligning to TRBD2. The CDR3 is made up of 16 amino acids. The trim removed 4 bases at V and 5 bases at J, leaving 13 bases unmatched. Germline loops: CDR1 SGHNT, CDR2 YYREEE (reference sequence). The CDR3 spells CASSPGEGQGVDTQYF. In DNA, the CDR3 is TGTGCCAGCAGCCCTGGGGAGGGCCAGGGCGTAGATACGCAGTATTTT.

This chain joins TRBV28 and TRBJ1-2; the D is unclear. V was pared by 4 bases and J by 7 bases, with 22 bases between. The CDR3 loop spans 16 amino acids. Germline V CDR1 and CDR2: MDHEN, SYDVKM. CDR3 sequence (DNA): TGTGCCAGCAGTTCAGAACGTGAAACCTTCAACGGTGGCTACACCTTC. Translating it yields CASSSERETFNGGYTF.

The genes are TRBV6-1 and TRBJ2-2; TRBD2 is a possible D gene (5 bases). Trimming cost V 3 bases and J 6 bases, with 14 bases left between them. Germline-derived CDR1 and CDR2 are MNHNS and SASEGT. The CDR3 covers 15 residues. This CDR3 is CASSEPGLSPGELFF. The CDR3, as DNA: TGTGCCAGCAGTGAGCCCGGACTGTCCCCCGGGGAGCTGTTTTTT.

This sequence joins TRBV19 and TRBJ1-5; D gene unclear. The germline CDR1 and CDR2 sequences are LNHDA and SQIVND (reference sequence). The CDR3 length is 22 residues. V was clipped by 4 bases and J by 3 bases, with 34 bases between them. CDR3 amino acids: CASSTRGWVEKRLSVNNQPQHF. The CDR3 bases are TGTGCCAGTAGTACCCGGGGTTGGGTTGAGAAAAGACTTAGCGTCAACAATCAGCCCCAGCATTTT.

The rearrangement links TRBV7-8 to TRBJ2-1, with D hard to call. The V gene's germline CDR1 is SGHVS and CDR2 FQNEAQ. V was trimmed by 5 bases and J by 8 bases, leaving 19 bases between them. The CDR3 contains 15 residues. DNA of the CDR3: TGTGCCAGCAGCCCCAGACCTAAGGTCCCTCATGAGCAGTTCTTC. Its protein is CASSPRPKVPHEQFF.

The chain has TRBV27 and TRBJ2-7, with no clear D. V was shortened by 5 bases and J by 2 bases, with 13 bases between the two germline ends. CDR1 and CDR2 from the germline V gene are MNHEY and SMNVEV (reference sequence). The CDR3 is made up of 14 amino acids. The CDR3 region is CASSDTLATYEQYF. DNA for the CDR3: TGTGCCAGCAGTGACACCTTAGCCACCTACGAGCAGTACTTC.

The chain joins TRBV6-5 to TRBJ1-2, with 8 bases matching TRBD1. The CDR3 has 13 residues. V lost 5 bases and J lost 4; bases outside the gene matches: 3. Germline-derived CDR1 and CDR2 are MNHEY and SVGAGI. The CDR3 sequence is CASSPGTGYGYTF. CDR3 coding DNA: TGTGCCAGCAGTCCCGGGACAGGCTATGGCTACACCTTC.

The rearrangement uses TRBV13 and TRBJ2-7; 12 bases map to TRBD2. Germline CDR1 and CDR2: PRHDT and FYEKMQ (reference sequence). V gave up 5 bases and J gave up 5 bases; unmatched junction bases: 7. The CDR3 has 15 amino acids. CDR3 sequence (DNA): TGTGCCAGCAGCCCAAGACTAGCGGGAGTCCACGAGCAGTACTTC. As protein: CASSPRLAGVHEQYF.

The chain uses TRBV6-5 and TRBJ1-2; unclear D gene. The germline gives CDR1 MNHEY, CDR2 SVGAGI. There are 12 residues in the CDR3. Trimming left V 4 bases short and J 8 bases short, with 11 bases between. The CDR3, as DNA: TGTGCCAGCAGTTCCGCCAGCTTAGGCTACACCTTC. It specifies CASSSASLGYTF.

The chain employs TRBV9 and TRBJ2-5; maybe TRBD2 (5 bases). Looked up from germline, CDR1 is SGDLS and CDR2 is YYNGEE. Trimming took 5 bases from V and 2 from J, leaving 16 bases between them. The CDR3 sequence is 15 residues long. The CDR3: CASSAGGSSQETQYF. The CDR3 DNA reads TGTGCCAGCAGTGCCGGCGGGTCGTCTCAAGAGACCCAGTACTTC.

V and J are TRBV11-2 and TRBJ1-2; D is unresolved. Trimming pared 0 bases from V and 4 bases from J, leaving 12 bases between. The CDR3 totals 15 residues. Germline CDR1 reads SGHAT; CDR2 reads FQNNGV. Here the CDR3 reads CASSLDPRTTYGYTF. CDR3 sequence (DNA): TGTGCCAGCAGCTTAGACCCCAGAACAACCTATGGCTACACCTTC.

Here the CDR3 reads CASSLEAEQYF. CDR3 DNA: TGTGCCAGCAGCTTGGAGGCAGAGCAGTACTTC. The chain recombines TRBV5-4 with TRBJ2-7; no definite D call. The germline gives CDR1 SGHNT, CDR2 YYREEE (reference sequence). Trimming cost V 0 bases and J 7 bases, with 5 bases left between them. The CDR3 runs 11 residues.

In nucleotides, the CDR3 is TGTGCCAGCAGCCTCCCCGGTACAGTCCCTTTCTTT. Amino acids: CASSLPGTVPFF. The chain carries TRBV9 and TRBJ1-1; no clear D gene. The germline CDR1 and CDR2 sequences are SGDLS and YYNGEE. The CDR3 covers 12 residues. Trimming took 4 bases from V and 12 from J, leaving 16 bases between them. Filled out from reference TRBV9 and TRBJ1-1, the complete variable domain reads DSGVTQTPKHLITATGQRVTLRCSPRSGDLSVYWYQQSLDQGLQFLIQYYNGEERAKGNILERFSAQQFPDLHSELNLSSLELGDSALYFCASSLPGTVPFFGQGTRLTVV.

V usage is TRBV7-8 and J usage is TRBJ2-7; 16 bases are shared with TRBD2. Germline CDR1 and CDR2: SGHVS and FQNEAQ. CDR3 length equals 19 residues. Losses at the gene ends were 1 base for V and 0 bases for J; bases not matched to a gene: 6. CDR3 loop: CASSLGGTSGRGTSYEQYF. CDR3 bases: TGTGCCAGCAGCTTAGGAGGGACTAGCGGGAGGGGGACCTCCTACGAGCAGTACTTC.

A few counts support this clone. The rearrangement links TRBV25-1 to TRBJ1-5, with a weak D call TRBD1 (5 bases). V lost 6 bases to trimming and J lost 5 bases, with 5 bases between them. The CDR3 runs 11 residues. Germline assignment: CDR1 MGHDK and CDR2 SYGVNS. The CDR3 sequence is CASRGDQPQHF. In DNA form, the CDR3 reads TGTGCCAGCAGGGGGGATCAGCCCCAGCATTTT.

The rearrangement links TRBV2 to TRBJ2-1; D uncertain. V shed 3 bases and J shed 10 bases, with 7 bases lying between them. This CDR3 region has 11 residues. Germline CDR1 and CDR2: SNHLY and FYNNEI. CDR3 bases: TGTGCCAGCAGTGATCTATGGGAGCAGTTCTTC. Its protein is CASSDLWEQFF. Full variable domain (rest looked up from reference TRBV2 and TRBJ2-1): EPEVTQTPSHQVTQMGQEVILRCVPISNHLYFYWYRQILGQKVEFLVSFYNNEISEKSEIFDDQFSVERPDGSNFTLKIRSTKLEDSAMYFCASSDLWEQFFGPGTRLTVL.

This clone has only a few counts. The V call is TRBV6-1, the J call TRBJ2-2; 9 positions agree with TRBD1. Per germline, CDR1 MNHNS and CDR2 SASEGT. V shed 3 bases and J 4 bases; nucleotides not matched to a gene: 9. The CDR3 sequence is 17 residues long. In DNA form, the CDR3 reads TGTGCCAGCAGTGACAGCCCACAGGGGGCGTCCACCGGGGAGCTGTTTTTT. Protein: CASSDSPQGASTGELFF.

The rearrangement joins TRBV5-6 to TRBJ2-1, with D unclear. Germline V lookup: CDR1 SGHDT, CDR2 YYEEEE. V lost 0 bases and J 6 bases, leaving 4 bases between the germline ends. The CDR3 spans 12 residues. CDR3 DNA: TGTGCCAGCAGCTTGGCTAGCAATGAGCAGTTCTTC. Translating gives CASSLASNEQFF.

Only a few counts were recorded for this clone. The CDR3 protein is CASTGSLSYNEQFF. In DNA, the CDR3 is TGTGCCAGCACGGGCAGTCTCTCCTACAATGAGCAGTTCTTC. This rearrangement joins TRBV27 to TRBJ2-1; no clear D gene. CDR1 is MNHEY and CDR2 is SMNVEV in the germline V gene (reference sequence). Trimming shortened V by 7 bases and J by 0 bases, and 10 bases separated the two germline ends. This CDR3 is built from 14 residues.

The V call is TRBV4-2, the J call TRBJ2-7, with TRBD2 matching 7 bases. The length of the CDR3 is 15 residues. V was pared by 2 bases and J by 3 bases, with 7 bases of the junction left unmatched. CDR1 is LGHNA and CDR2 is YNFKEQ in the germline V gene. CDR3 DNA: TGTGCCAGCAGCCAAATTCTAGCGGACAACTACGAGCAGTACTTC. Translating gives CASSQILADNYEQYF.